The TCR beta chain under discussion was sequenced for a study of shared T cell receptors in the human thymus. CDR1 and CDR2 (germline): SEHNR, FQNEAQ (reference sequence). This CDR3 has 17 amino acids. Trimming took 2 bases from V and 3 from J, leaving 16 bases between them. The protocol was immunoSEQ multiplex PCR, while the TCRdb copy is restricted to in-frame clones and leaves out a portion. The data contain roughly 500,000 clones, around three quarters of them singletons. These sequences were also reported in another study, on human thymus T cells. That work adds: Corrective cardiac operations yielded the resected thymus tissue.

This clonotype originated in a boy under two years old with a congenital heart defect. The sequencing input was thymocytes. This chain links TRBV7-9 with TRBJ2-2; D is possibly TRBD2 (6 bases). CDR3 sequence (DNA): TGTGCCAGCAGCTTAATTTCCGGCGGGGTTCACACCGGGGAGCTGTTTTTT. The encoded protein is CASSLISGGVHTGELFF.